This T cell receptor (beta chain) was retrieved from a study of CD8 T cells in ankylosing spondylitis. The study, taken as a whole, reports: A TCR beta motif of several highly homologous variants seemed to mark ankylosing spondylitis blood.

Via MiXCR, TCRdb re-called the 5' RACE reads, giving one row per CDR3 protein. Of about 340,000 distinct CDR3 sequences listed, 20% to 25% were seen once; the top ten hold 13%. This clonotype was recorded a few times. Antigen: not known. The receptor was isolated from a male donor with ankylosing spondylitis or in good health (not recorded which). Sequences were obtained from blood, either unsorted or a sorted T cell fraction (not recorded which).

CDR3: CASSPGGAYEQYF. The CDR3 DNA reads TGTGCCAGCAGCCCAGGGGGGGCCTACGAGCAGTACTTC. The chain employs TRBV7-8 and TRBJ2-7, with D perhaps assigned TRBD1 or TRBD2 (7 bases each). The germline V and J ends were trimmed by 5 bases and 2 bases, with 10 bases remaining between them. CDR1 SGHVS and CDR2 FQNEAQ come from the germline V gene. The CDR3 totals 13 residues.